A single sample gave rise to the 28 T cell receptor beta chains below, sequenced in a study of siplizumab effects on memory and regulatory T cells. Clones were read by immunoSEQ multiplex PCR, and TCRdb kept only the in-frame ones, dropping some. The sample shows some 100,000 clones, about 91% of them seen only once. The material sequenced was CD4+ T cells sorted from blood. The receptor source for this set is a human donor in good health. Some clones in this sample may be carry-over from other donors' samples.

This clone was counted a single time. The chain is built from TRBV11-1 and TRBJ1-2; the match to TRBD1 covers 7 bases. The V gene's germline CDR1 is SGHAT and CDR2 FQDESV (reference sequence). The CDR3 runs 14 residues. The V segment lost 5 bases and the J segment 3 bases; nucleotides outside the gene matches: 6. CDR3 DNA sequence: TGTGCCAGCAGCCCATCAGACAGGGACTATGGCTACACCTTC. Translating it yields CASSPSDRDYGYTF. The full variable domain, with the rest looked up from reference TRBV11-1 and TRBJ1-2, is EAEVAQSPRYKITEKSQAVAFWCDPISGHATLYWYRQILGQGPELLVQFQDESVVDDSQLPKDRFSAERLKGVDSTLKIQPAELGDSAMYLCASSPSDRDYGYTFGSGTRLTVV.

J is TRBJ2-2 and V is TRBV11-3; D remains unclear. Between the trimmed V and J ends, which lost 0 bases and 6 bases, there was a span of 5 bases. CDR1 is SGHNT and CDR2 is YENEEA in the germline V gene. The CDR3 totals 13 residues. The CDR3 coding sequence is TGTGCCAGCAGCTTAGATCAGGCCGGGGAGCTGTTTTTT. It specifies CASSLDQAGELFF.

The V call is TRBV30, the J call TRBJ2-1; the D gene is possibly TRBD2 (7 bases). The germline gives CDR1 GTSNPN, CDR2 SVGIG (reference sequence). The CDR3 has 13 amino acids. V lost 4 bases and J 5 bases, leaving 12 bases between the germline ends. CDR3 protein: CAWKGDYHNEQFF. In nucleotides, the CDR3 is TGTGCCTGGAAGGGGGACTACCACAATGAGCAGTTCTTC.

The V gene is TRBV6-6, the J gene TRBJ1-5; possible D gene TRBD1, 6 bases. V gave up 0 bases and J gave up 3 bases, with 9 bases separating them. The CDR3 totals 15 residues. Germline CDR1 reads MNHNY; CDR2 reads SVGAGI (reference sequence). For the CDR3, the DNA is TGTGCCAGCAGTTACTCGACAGGACCCAATCAGCCCCAGCATTTT. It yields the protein CASSYSTGPNQPQHF.

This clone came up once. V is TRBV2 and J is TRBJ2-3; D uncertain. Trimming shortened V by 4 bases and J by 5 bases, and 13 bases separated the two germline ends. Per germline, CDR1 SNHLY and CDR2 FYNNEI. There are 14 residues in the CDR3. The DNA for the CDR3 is TGTGCCAGCAGTGTGGTACAGTTGGGAGATACGCAGTATTTT. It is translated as CASSVVQLGDTQYF. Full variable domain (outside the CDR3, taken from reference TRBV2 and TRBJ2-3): EPEVTQTPSHQVTQMGQEVILRCVPISNHLYFYWYRQILGQKVEFLVSFYNNEISEKSEIFDDQFSVERPDGSNFTLKIRSTKLEDSAMYFCASSVVQLGDTQYFGPGTRLTVL.

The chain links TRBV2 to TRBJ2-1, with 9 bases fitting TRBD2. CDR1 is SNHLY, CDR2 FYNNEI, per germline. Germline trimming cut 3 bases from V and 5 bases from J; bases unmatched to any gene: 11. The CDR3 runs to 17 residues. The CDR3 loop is CASSDEGGLAYNNEQFF. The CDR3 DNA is TGTGCCAGCAGTGATGAAGGTGGACTAGCGTATAACAATGAGCAGTTCTTC.

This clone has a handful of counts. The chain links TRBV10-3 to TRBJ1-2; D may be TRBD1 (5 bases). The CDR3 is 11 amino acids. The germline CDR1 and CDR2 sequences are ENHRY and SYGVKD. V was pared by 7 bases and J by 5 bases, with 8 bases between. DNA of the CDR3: TGTGCCATCACAGGGATGTATGGCTACACCTTC. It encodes CAITGMYGYTF.

CDR3 DNA: TGTGCCAGCTCACCCACTAGCGATTATTACTACGAGCAGTACTTC. Its translation: CASSPTSDYYYEQYF. The chain uses TRBV18 and TRBJ2-7, with 7 bases fitting TRBD2. Germline CDR1 reads KGHSH; CDR2 reads LQKENI. J gave up 3 bases and V 3 bases, and 8 bases lay outside the gene matches. The CDR3 is 15 amino acids.

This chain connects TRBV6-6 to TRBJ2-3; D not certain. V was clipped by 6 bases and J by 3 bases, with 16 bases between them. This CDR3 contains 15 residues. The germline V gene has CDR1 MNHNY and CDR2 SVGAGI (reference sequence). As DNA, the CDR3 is TGTGCCAGCAGCCGCCCTTTGAGTTTAACAGATACGCAGTATTTT. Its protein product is CASSRPLSLTDTQYF.

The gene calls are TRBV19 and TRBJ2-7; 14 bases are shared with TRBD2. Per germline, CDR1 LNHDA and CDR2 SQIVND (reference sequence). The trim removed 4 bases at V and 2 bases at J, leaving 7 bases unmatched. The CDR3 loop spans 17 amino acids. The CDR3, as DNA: TGTGCCAGTAGTAACCAAGGACTAGCGGGAGGTACCTACGAGCAGTACTTC. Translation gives CASSNQGLAGGTYEQYF.

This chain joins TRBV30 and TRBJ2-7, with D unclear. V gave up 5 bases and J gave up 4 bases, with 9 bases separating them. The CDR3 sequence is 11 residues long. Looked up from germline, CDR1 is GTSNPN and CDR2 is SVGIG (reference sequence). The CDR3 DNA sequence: TGTGCCTGGGGCGAGACTTACGAGCAGTACTTC. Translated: CAWGETYEQYF.

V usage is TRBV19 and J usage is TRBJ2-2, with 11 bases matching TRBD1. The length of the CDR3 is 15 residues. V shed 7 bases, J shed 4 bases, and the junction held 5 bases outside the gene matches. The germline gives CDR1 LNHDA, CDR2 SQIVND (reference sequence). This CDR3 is CASTPGTGGTGELFF. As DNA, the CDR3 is TGTGCCAGTACCCCCGGGACAGGGGGCACCGGGGAGCTGTTTTTT.

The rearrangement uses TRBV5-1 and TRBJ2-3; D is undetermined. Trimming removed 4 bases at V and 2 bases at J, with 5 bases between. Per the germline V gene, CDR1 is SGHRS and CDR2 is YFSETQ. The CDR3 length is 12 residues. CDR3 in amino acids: CASSDNTDTQYF. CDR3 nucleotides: TGCGCCAGCAGCGACAACACAGATACGCAGTATTTT.

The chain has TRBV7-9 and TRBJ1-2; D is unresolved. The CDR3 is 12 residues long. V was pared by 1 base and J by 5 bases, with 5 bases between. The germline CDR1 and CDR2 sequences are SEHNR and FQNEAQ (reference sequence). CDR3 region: CASSLGDYGYTF. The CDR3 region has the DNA TGTGCCAGCAGCTTAGGGGATTATGGCTACACCTTC.

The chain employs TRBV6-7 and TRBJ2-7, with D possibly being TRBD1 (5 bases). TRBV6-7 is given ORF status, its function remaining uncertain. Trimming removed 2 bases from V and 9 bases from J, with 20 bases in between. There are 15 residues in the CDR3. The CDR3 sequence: CASSYANRPKTGQYF. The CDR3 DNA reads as TGTGCCAGCAGTTACGCAAACAGGCCCAAGACCGGGCAGTACTTC.

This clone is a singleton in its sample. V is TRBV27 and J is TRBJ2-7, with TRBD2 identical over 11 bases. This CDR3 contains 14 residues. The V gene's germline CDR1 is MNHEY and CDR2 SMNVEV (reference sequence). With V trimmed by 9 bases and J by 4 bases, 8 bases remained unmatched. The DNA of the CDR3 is TGTGCCAGTATGTCCGGGACTAGCGGATACGAGCAGTACTTC. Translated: CASMSGTSGYEQYF.

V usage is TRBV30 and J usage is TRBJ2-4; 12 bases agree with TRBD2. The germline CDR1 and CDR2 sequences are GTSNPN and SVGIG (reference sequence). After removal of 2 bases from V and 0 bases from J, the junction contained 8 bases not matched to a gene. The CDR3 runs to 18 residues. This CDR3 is CAWSRLAGGGLAKNIQYF. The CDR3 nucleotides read TGTGCCTGGAGTCGGCTAGCGGGGGGGGGCTTAGCCAAAAACATTCAGTACTTC.

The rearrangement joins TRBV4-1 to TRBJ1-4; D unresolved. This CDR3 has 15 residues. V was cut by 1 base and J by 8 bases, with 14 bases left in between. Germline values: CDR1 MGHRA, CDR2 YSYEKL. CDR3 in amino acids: CASSQVVQSWEKLFF. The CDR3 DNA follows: TGCGCCAGCAGCCAAGTAGTCCAATCGTGGGAAAAACTGTTTTTT.

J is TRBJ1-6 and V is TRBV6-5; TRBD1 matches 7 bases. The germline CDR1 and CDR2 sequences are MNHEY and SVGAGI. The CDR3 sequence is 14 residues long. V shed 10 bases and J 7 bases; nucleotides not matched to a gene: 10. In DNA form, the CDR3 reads TGTGCCACTTCGCCAGGGGGGCCGAATTCACCCCTCCACTTT. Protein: CATSPGGPNSPLHF.

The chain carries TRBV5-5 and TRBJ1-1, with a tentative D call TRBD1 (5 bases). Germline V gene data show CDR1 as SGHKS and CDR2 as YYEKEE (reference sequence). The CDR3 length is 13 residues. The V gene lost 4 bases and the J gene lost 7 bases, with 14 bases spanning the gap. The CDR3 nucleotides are TGTGCCAGCAGCACACAATTAGGGGATGAAGCTTTCTTT. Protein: CASSTQLGDEAFF.

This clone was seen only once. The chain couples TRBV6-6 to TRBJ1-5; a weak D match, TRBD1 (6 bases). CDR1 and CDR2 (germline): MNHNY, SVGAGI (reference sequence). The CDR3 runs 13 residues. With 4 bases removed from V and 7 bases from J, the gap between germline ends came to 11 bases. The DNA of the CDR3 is TGTGCCAGCAGTTCCGCCAGGGGACAGCCCCAGCATTTT. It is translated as CASSSARGQPQHF.

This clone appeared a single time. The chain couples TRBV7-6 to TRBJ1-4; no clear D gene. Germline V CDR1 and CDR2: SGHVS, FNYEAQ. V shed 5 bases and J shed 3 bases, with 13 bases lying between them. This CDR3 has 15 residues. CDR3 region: CASSAQGGSNEKLFF. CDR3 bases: TGTGCCAGCAGCGCTCAAGGTGGATCTAATGAAAAACTGTTTTTT.

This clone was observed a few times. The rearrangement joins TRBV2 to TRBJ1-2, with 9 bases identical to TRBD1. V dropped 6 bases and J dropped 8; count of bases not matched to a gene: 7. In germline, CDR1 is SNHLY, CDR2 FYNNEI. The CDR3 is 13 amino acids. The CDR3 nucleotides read TGTGCCAGCAGGCGGACAGGGGTAATCGGCTACACCTTC. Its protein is CASRRTGVIGYTF.

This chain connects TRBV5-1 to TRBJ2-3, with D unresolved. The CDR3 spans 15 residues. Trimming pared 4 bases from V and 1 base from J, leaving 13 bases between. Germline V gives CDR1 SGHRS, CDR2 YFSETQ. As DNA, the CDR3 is TGCGCCAGCAGCCGTACTGTGGTGGGCACAGATACGCAGTATTTT. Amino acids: CASSRTVVGTDTQYF.

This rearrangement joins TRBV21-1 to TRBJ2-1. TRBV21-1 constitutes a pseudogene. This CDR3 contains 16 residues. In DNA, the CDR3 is TGTGCCAGCAGTAGGAGGGGGGTATCGCGTGACAATGAGCAGTTCTTC. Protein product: CASSRRGVSRDNEQFF.

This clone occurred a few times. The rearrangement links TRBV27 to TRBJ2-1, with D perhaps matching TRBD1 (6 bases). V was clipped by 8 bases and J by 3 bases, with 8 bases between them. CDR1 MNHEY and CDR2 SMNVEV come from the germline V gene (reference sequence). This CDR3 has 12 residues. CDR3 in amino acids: CASGRGYNEQFF. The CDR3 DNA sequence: TGTGCCAGCGGCAGGGGCTACAATGAGCAGTTCTTC.

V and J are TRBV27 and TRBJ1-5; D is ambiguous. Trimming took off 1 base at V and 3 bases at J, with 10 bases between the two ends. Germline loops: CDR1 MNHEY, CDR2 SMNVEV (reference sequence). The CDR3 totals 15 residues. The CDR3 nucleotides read TGTGCCAGCAGTTTATTGAGTCAGATCAATCAGCCCCAGCATTTT. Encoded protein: CASSLLSQINQPQHF.

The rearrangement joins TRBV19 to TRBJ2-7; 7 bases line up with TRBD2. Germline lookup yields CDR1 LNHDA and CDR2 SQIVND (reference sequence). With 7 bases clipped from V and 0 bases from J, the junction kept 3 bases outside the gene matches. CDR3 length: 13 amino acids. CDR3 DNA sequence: TGTGCCAGTATTGGGGGGGACTCCTACGAGCAGTACTTC. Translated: CASIGGDSYEQYF.